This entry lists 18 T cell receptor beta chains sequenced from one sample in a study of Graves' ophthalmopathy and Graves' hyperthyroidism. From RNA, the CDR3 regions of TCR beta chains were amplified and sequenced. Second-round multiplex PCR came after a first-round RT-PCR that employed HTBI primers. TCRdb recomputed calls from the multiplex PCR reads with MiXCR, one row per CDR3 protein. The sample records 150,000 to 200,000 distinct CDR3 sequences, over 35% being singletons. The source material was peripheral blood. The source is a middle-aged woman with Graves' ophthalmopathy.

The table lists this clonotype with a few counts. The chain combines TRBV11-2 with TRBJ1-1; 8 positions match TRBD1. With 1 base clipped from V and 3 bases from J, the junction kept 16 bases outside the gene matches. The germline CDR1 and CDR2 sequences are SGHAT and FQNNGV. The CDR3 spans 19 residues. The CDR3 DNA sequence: TGTGCCAGCAGCTTAGGGTGGTGGACAGGGAGGCTAAAGGACACTGAAGCTTTCTTT. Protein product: CASSLGWWTGRLKDTEAFF.

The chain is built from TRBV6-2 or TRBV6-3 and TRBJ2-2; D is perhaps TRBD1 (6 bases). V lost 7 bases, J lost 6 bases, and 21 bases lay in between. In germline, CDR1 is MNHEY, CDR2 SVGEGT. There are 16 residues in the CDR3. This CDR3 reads CASTKSRDILAGELFF. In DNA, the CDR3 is TGTGCCAGCACTAAATCCCGGGACATACTTGCCGGGGAGCTGTTTTTT.

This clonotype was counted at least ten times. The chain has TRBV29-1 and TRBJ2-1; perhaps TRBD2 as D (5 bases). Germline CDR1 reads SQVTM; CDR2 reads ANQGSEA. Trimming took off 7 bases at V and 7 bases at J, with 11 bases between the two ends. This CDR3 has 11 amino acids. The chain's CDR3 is CSDDWRNEQFF. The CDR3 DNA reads TGCAGCGATGACTGGAGGAATGAGCAGTTCTTC.

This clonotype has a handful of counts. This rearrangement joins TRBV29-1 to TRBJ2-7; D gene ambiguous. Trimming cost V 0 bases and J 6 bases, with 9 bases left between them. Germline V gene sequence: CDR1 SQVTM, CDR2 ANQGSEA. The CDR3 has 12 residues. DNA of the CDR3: TGCAGCGTTGAAGATTCTCTCCTCGAGCAGTACTTC. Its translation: CSVEDSLLEQYF.

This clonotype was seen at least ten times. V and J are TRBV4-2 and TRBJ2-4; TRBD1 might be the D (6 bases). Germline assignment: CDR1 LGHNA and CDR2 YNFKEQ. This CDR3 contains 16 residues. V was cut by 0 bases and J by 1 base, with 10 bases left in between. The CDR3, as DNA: TGTGCCAGCAGCCAAGAGACAGGTGCGGCCAAAAACATTCAGTACTTC. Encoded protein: CASSQETGAAKNIQYF.

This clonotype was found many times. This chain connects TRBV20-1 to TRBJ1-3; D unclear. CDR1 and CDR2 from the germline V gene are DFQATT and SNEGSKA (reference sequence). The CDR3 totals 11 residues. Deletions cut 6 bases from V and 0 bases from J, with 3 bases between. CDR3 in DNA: TGCAGTGCCTACTCTGGAAACACCATATATTTT. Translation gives CSAYSGNTIYF.

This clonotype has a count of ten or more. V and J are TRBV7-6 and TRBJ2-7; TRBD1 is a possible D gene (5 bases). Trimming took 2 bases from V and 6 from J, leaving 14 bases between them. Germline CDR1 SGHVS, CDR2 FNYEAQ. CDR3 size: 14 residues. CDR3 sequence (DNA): TGTGCCAGCAGCTTATATACAGGACCGAGCGAGCAGTACTTC. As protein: CASSLYTGPSEQYF.

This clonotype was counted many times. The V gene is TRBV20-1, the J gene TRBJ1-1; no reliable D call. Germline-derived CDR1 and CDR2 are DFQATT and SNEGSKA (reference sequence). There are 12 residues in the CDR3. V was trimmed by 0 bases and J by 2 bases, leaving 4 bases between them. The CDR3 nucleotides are TGCAGTGCTAGAGACCTCAACACTGAAGCTTTCTTT. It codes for CSARDLNTEAFF.

Written as DNA, the CDR3 is TGTGCCAGCAGTTCCCCGGGACAGTACTATGGCTACACCTTC. Its protein product is CASSSPGQYYGYTF. J is TRBJ1-2 and V is TRBV6-2 or TRBV6-3; 7 bases align to TRBD1. Germline V gene lookup returns CDR1 MNHEY and CDR2 SVGEGT. The trim removed 4 bases at V and 3 bases at J, leaving 5 bases unmatched. This CDR3 spans 14 amino acids.

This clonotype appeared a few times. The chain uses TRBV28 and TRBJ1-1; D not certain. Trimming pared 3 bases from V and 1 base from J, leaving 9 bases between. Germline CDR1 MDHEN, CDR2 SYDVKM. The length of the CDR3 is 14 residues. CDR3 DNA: TGTGCCAGCAGTTTCGACACCGCGAACACTGAAGCTTTCTTT. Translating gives CASSFDTANTEAFF.

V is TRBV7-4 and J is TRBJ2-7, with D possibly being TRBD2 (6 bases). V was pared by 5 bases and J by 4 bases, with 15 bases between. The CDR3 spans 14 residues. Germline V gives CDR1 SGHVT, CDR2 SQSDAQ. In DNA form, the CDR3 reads TGTGCCAGCAGCCCGGGAGCGGCAGGGTACGAGCAGTACTTC. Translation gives CASSPGAAGYEQYF.

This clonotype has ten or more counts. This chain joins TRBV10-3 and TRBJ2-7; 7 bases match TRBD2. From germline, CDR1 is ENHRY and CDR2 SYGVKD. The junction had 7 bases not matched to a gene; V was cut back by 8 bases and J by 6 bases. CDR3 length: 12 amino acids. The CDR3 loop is CAIGKTSFEQYF. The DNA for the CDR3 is TGTGCCATCGGGAAGACTAGCTTCGAGCAGTACTTC.

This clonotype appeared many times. The CDR3 here is CASSEVGSRTGIYEQYF. The CDR3 bases are TGTGCCAGCAGTGAGGTTGGGAGTCGCACTGGGATTTACGAGCAGTACTTC. The chain is built from TRBV2 and TRBJ2-7, with a possible D match to TRBD2 (5 bases). Trimming left V 3 bases short and J 4 bases short, with 22 bases between. The CDR3 has 17 residues. The germline V gene encodes CDR1 SNHLY and CDR2 FYNNEI.

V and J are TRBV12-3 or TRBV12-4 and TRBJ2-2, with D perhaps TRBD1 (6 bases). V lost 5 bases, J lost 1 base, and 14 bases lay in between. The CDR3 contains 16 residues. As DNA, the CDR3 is TGTGCCAGCAGTCTGGGTGGGGGCTGGAACACCGGGGAGCTGTTTTTT. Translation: CASSLGGGWNTGELFF.

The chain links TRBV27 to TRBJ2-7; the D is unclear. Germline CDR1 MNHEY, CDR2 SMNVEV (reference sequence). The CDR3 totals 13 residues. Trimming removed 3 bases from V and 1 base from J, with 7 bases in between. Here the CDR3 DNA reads TGTGCCAGCAGTTTCTCCCCTTCCTACGAGCAGTACTTC. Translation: CASSFSPSYEQYF.

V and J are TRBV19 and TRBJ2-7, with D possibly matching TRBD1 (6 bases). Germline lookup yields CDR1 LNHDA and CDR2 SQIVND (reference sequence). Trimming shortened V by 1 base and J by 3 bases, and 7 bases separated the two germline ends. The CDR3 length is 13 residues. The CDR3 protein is CASSIVTGYEQYF. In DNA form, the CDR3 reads TGTGCCAGTAGTATAGTGACAGGCTACGAGCAGTACTTC. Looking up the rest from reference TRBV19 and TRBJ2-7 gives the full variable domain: DGGITQSPKYLFRKEGQNVTLSCEQNLNHDAMYWYRQDPGQGLRLIYYSQIVNDFQKGDIAEGYSVSREKKESFPLTVTSAQKNPTAFYLCASSIVTGYEQYFGPGTRLTVT.

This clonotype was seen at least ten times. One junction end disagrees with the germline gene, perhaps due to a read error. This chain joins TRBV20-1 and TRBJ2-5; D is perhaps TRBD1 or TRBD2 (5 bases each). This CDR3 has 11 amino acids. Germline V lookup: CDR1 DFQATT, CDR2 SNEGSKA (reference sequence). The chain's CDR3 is CSARGDGTQYF. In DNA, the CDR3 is TGCAGTGCGAGAGGGGATGGGACCCAGTACTTC.

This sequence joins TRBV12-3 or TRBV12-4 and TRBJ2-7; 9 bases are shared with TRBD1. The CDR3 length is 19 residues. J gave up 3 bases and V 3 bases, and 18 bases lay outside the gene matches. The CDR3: CASSFTPRQGGRTYYEQYF. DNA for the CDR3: TGTGCCAGCAGTTTCACACCCAGACAGGGGGGAAGAACTTACTACGAGCAGTACTTC.